The 21 T cell receptor beta chains below were found in one sample sequenced in a study of PD-1 blockade in mismatch repair-deficient tumors. Produced via immunoSEQ multiplex PCR; TCRdb's table is partial and in-frame only. The table lists just over 25,000 clones, approximately 84% of them singletons. The specimen was PBMCs, collected before pembrolizumab treatment. The receptors here all came from an adult with mismatch repair-deficient cancer.

V gene TRBV7-9 combines with J gene TRBJ2-1; 16 nucleotides agree with TRBD2. J was trimmed by 0 bases and V by 5 bases; bases with no gene match: 7. Germline assignment: CDR1 SEHNR and CDR2 FQNEAQ (reference sequence). The CDR3 has 19 residues. CDR3 region: CASSLGTSGRASSYNEQFF. As DNA, the CDR3 is TGTGCCAGCAGCCTCGGGACTAGCGGGAGGGCGAGCTCCTACAATGAGCAGTTCTTC.

The chain employs TRBV12-5 and TRBJ1-1; 7 bases agree with TRBD1. Germline lookup yields CDR1 LGHNT and CDR2 FRNRAP. Trimming at V came to 2 bases and at J to 6 bases, leaving 3 bases not matched to a gene. This CDR3 has 13 amino acids. CDR3 sequence reads: CASGLRTGPEAFF. CDR3 sequence (DNA): TGTGCTAGTGGTTTGAGGACAGGCCCTGAAGCTTTCTTT.

V is TRBV5-4 and J is TRBJ2-3, with TRBD1 matching 7 bases. CDR3 size: 16 residues. The germline V gene has CDR1 SGHNT and CDR2 YYREEE (reference sequence). The V and J ends lost 0 bases and 3 bases, in that order; junction bases with no gene match: 7. Written as DNA, the CDR3 is TGTGCCAGCAGCTTGGTGACAGGGAATGGGACAGATACGCAGTATTTT. Protein sequence: CASSLVTGNGTDTQYF.

V gene TRBV5-1 combines with J gene TRBJ1-1; TRBD1 is a possible D gene (6 bases). Germline values: CDR1 SGHRS, CDR2 YFSETQ. V lost 2 bases, J lost 0 bases, and 17 bases lay in between. This CDR3 has 17 residues. CDR3 sequence (DNA): TGCGCCAGCAGCTTACATGTACAGGGTTCTTTGAACACTGAAGCTTTCTTT. Protein sequence: CASSLHVQGSLNTEAFF.

This clone showed up just a few times. The chain couples TRBV9 to TRBJ2-7; TRBD2 matches at 8 bases. The CDR3 consists of 15 residues. The germline CDR1 and CDR2 sequences are SGDLS and YYNGEE. The V gene end was trimmed by 0 bases and the J gene end by 8 bases; junction bases not matched to a gene: 10. CDR3 loop: CASSVDGRAPAKQYF. In DNA, the CDR3 is TGTGCCAGCAGCGTAGACGGGAGGGCCCCAGCCAAGCAGTACTTC.

The V call is TRBV5-1, the J call TRBJ2-3; no clear D gene. Germline lookup yields CDR1 SGHRS and CDR2 YFSETQ. This CDR3 has 11 residues. V shed 7 bases and J shed 2 bases, with 5 bases lying between them. CDR3 sequence (DNA): TGCGCCAGCCGTAACACAGATACGCAGTATTTT. This translates into CASRNTDTQYF.

This sequence joins TRBV4-1 and TRBJ2-5, with TRBD2 identical over 8 bases. V shed 3 bases, J shed 5 bases, and the junction held 8 bases outside the gene matches. This CDR3 is 15 amino acids long. CDR1 is MGHRA, CDR2 YSYEKL, per germline. For the CDR3, the DNA is TGCGCCAGCAGCCACCAGGTGGTAGCGGGGGAGACCCAGTACTTC. As protein: CASSHQVVAGETQYF.

The CDR3 DNA sequence: TGTGCCAGTACCAGGACAGGGACTATTTCCTACAATGAGCAGTTCTTC. Translated, it gives CASTRTGTISYNEQFF. V gene TRBV19 combines with J gene TRBJ2-1; weak D call: TRBD1 (8 bases). Germline V gene data show CDR1 as LNHDA and CDR2 as SQIVND (reference sequence). The ends were cut back, 7 bases at V and 1 base at J, with 17 bases in the middle. The CDR3 loop spans 16 amino acids.

The chain links TRBV5-1 to TRBJ1-3; D gene ambiguous. The CDR3 runs 14 residues. Per germline, CDR1 SGHRS and CDR2 YFSETQ. The ends were cut back, 0 bases at V and 3 bases at J, with 7 bases in the middle. CDR3 loop: CASSLGAVGNTIYF. The CDR3 DNA follows: TGCGCCAGCAGCTTGGGCGCCGTTGGAAACACCATATATTTT.

The genes are TRBV7-8 and TRBJ2-1; 10 nucleotides match TRBD2. The CDR3 is 17 amino acids. In germline, CDR1 is SGHVS, CDR2 FQNEAQ. J lost 6 bases, V lost 5 bases, and 13 bases had no gene match. The CDR3 DNA reads as TGTGCCAGCAGCACGAGTATAGCGGGAGGCCCAATCAATGAGCAGTTCTTC. Residues: CASSTSIAGGPINEQFF.

This sequence joins TRBV18 and TRBJ2-2; the D gene is possibly TRBD2 (5 bases). The CDR3 spans 15 residues. Looked up from germline, CDR1 is KGHSH and CDR2 is LQKENI. The ends were cut back, 3 bases at V and 7 bases at J, with 15 bases in the middle. CDR3 in amino acids: CASSPPSVGDGELFF. The CDR3 coding sequence is TGTGCCAGCTCACCCCCGTCCGTGGGAGACGGGGAGCTGTTTTTT. Full variable domain (outside the CDR3, taken from reference TRBV18 and TRBJ2-2): NAGVMQNPRHLVRRRGQEARLRCSPMKGHSHVYWYRQLPEEGLKFMVYLQKENIIDESGMPKERFSAEFPKEGPSILRIQQVVRGDSAAYFCASSPPSVGDGELFFGEGSRLTVL.

The chain recombines TRBV14 with TRBJ1-6; 11 positions agree with TRBD1. The J segment lost 8 bases and the V segment lost 5 bases, leaving 5 bases of the junction unmatched. Germline V gene data show CDR1 as SGHDN and CDR2 as FVKESK. There are 15 residues in the CDR3. The CDR3 is CASSSWTGGHSPLHF. The DNA for the CDR3 is TGTGCCAGCAGCTCCTGGACAGGGGGCCATTCACCCCTCCACTTT.

The J gene is TRBJ1-6, the V gene TRBV7-9; D is unclear. The V gene lost 2 bases and the J gene lost 9 bases, with 11 bases spanning the gap. Per germline, CDR1 SEHNR and CDR2 FQNEAQ (reference sequence). The CDR3 covers 14 residues. The CDR3 nucleotides read TGTGCCAGCAGCTTATCCGCCGACACTTCACCCCTCCACTTT. It specifies CASSLSADTSPLHF.

The chain carries TRBV4-1 and TRBJ1-4; D not certain. Germline lookup yields CDR1 MGHRA and CDR2 YSYEKL. V lost 4 bases, J lost 6 bases, and 12 bases lay in between. The CDR3 sequence is 14 residues long. CDR3 in amino acids: CASSRTPRDEKLFF. DNA of the CDR3: TGCGCCAGCAGCCGTACCCCACGGGATGAAAAACTGTTTTTT.

The chain combines TRBV27 with TRBJ2-3; 8 positions agree with TRBD1. CDR3 size: 14 residues. Germline loops: CDR1 MNHEY, CDR2 SMNVEV (reference sequence). Trimming removed 6 bases from V and 8 bases from J; junction bases left unmatched: 10. The CDR3 region is CASRGDRRLGTQYF. The CDR3 nucleotides are TGTGCCAGCAGGGGGGACAGGCGGTTGGGTACGCAGTATTTT.

The chain is built from TRBV7-2 and TRBJ1-5, with a tentative D call TRBD1 (5 bases). This CDR3 contains 15 residues. Germline V lookup: CDR1 SGHTA, CDR2 FQGNSA. V was trimmed by 7 bases and J by 2 bases, leaving 15 bases between them. In DNA, the CDR3 is TGTGCCAGCACCCCCCCGGGGGGAGGCAATCAGCCCCAGCATTTT. Translated: CASTPPGGGNQPQHF.

The rearrangement joins TRBV5-4 to TRBJ1-6, with 8 bases lining up with TRBD1. J was trimmed by 5 bases and V by 1 base; bases with no gene match: 2. Germline values: CDR1 SGHNT, CDR2 YYREEE (reference sequence). This CDR3 comprises 15 residues. The DNA of the CDR3 is TGTGCCAGCAGCTTGTTGGACAGGGATAATTCACCCCTCCACTTT. Amino acid sequence: CASSLLDRDNSPLHF.

The chain carries TRBV6-4 and TRBJ1-5, with TRBD1 matching 7 bases. The V and J ends lost 10 bases and 6 bases, in that order; junction bases with no gene match: 12. CDR1 and CDR2 (germline): MRHNA, SNTAGT. CDR3 size: 14 residues. CDR3 protein: CAIRRGHKGQPQHF. The CDR3 DNA follows: TGTGCCATCCGAAGGGGGCACAAAGGTCAGCCCCAGCATTTT.

The V and J genes are TRBV5-1 and TRBJ2-3; TRBD2 matches at 13 bases. The CDR3 has 16 amino acids. Unmatched junction bases numbered 8, after V lost 6 bases and J lost 4 bases. Germline V gene lookup returns CDR1 SGHRS and CDR2 YFSETQ. The CDR3 DNA sequence: TGCGCCAGCAACTCGGGACTAGCGGGATGGTCAGATACGCAGTATTTT. Its translation: CASNSGLAGWSDTQYF. Filled out from reference TRBV5-1 and TRBJ2-3, the complete variable domain reads KAGVTQTPRYLIKTRGQQVTLSCSPISGHRSVSWYQQTPGQGLQFLFEYFSETQRNKGNFPGRFSGRQFSNSRSEMNVSTLELGDSALYLCASNSGLAGWSDTQYFGPGTRLTVL.

The genes are TRBV6-4 and TRBJ1-5; a weak D match, TRBD1 (6 bases). V lost 6 bases and J lost 4, with 13 bases in between. CDR1 MRHNA and CDR2 SNTAGT come from the germline V gene. The length of the CDR3 is 14 residues. CDR3 nucleotides: TGTGCCAGCAGACAGGGTAGGATGAATCAGCCCCAGCATTTT. It specifies CASRQGRMNQPQHF.

A remark on this clone: The junction departs from germline at one end; a sequencing error may be responsible. Other nucleotide sequences from this sample produce the same CDR3. The chain has TRBV18 and TRBJ1-2; D not resolved. The CDR3 loop spans 16 amino acids. Germline CDR1 and CDR2: KGHSH and LQKENI. CDR3 sequence: CASSPATRVANYGYTF. The CDR3 nucleotides are TGCGCCAGCTCACCAGCGACCCGGGTTGCTAACTATGGCTACACCTTC.